The rows below give T cell receptor beta chains drawn from one sample of a study of cytomegalovirus exposure and HLA in healthy donors. Profiled with immunoSEQ multiplex PCR; TCRdb holds only in-frame clones, not every one. The sample consists of about 160,000 clones, roughly 85% of them appearing once. Sequences were obtained from PBMCs. These receptors originate from a male donor in good health and CMV-seropositive. CDR3s include the opening cysteine and the closing phenylalanine or tryptophan. The order of the fields is CDR3 protein, CDR3 DNA, clone size, J gene, D gene, CDR3 length, V gene. D genes are given only for firm matches. Some rows have no size entry. The others give once, few or many, or a class for an expanded clone.

CASSPANGNTIYF | TGTGCCAGCAGCCCAGCGAACGGAAACACCATATATTTT | few | TRBJ1-3 | . | 13 | TRBV7-7
CASSLTGDGTGELFF | TGTGCCAGCAGCTTGACAGGGGACGGCACCGGGGAGCTGTTTTTT | once | TRBJ2-2 | TRBD1 | 15 | TRBV7-2
CASSTSTSGSADTQYF | TGTGCCAGCAGCACAAGTACTAGCGGGAGCGCAGATACGCAGTATTTT | . | TRBJ2-3 | TRBD2 | 16 | TRBV28
CASKRGFYGANGLTF | TGTGCCAGCAAGAGGGGGTTCTATGGGGCCAACGGCCTGACTTTC | . | TRBJ2-6 | . | 15 | TRBV5-4
CASSSDRVYGYTF | TGCGCCAGCAGCTCCGACAGGGTCTATGGCTACACCTTC | few | TRBJ1-2 | TRBD1 | 13 | TRBV5-1
CASSLGVTGAREELFF | TGTGCCAGCAGCTTAGGGGTAACAGGGGCGCGAGAAGAACTGTTTTTT | . | TRBJ1-4 | TRBD1 | 16 | TRBV7-9
CASSIRTDRADQPQHF | TGTGCCAGTAGTATACGGACCGACAGGGCGGATCAGCCCCAGCATTTT | . | TRBJ1-5 | TRBD1 | 16 | TRBV19
CASSTSRTAPGYTF | TGTGCCAGCAGTACTAGTAGGACAGCCCCTGGCTACACCTTC | . | TRBJ1-2 | . | 14 | TRBV28
CSVEVEGQELYEQYF | TGCAGCGTTGAAGTAGAGGGACAGGAGCTGTACGAGCAGTACTTC | . | TRBJ2-7 | TRBD1 | 15 | TRBV29-1
CASSSGGLAGGGGETQYF | TGTGCCAGCAGCTCCGGGGGACTAGCGGGAGGAGGGGGAGAGACCCAGTACTTC | . | TRBJ2-5 | TRBD2 | 18 | TRBV13
CASSSSPGQGEAFF | TGTGCCAGCTCATCATCCCCGGGACAGGGTGAAGCTTTCTTT | . | TRBJ1-1 | TRBD1 | 14 | TRBV18
CASNPDRAWNTIYF | TGTGCCAGTAACCCGGACAGGGCATGGAACACCATATATTTT | . | TRBJ1-3 | TRBD1 | 14 | TRBV19
CASSRHSSRVDTQYF | TGCGCCAGCAGTCGGCACAGTTCCCGAGTGGATACGCAGTATTTT | . | TRBJ2-3 | . | 15 | TRBV23-1
CASSLSRTGTVFGYTF | TGTGCCAGCAGTTTATCTAGGACCGGGACAGTCTTCGGCTACACCTTC | . | TRBJ1-2 | TRBD1 | 16 | TRBV27
CASSLGQGITPSYEQYF | TGTGCCAGCAGCCTGGGACAGGGGATAACGCCTTCCTACGAGCAGTACTTC | . | TRBJ2-7 | TRBD1 | 17 | TRBV7-9
CSASGTGRNTEAFF | TGCAGCGCCTCGGGGACAGGGAGAAACACTGAAGCTTTCTTT | few | TRBJ1-1 | TRBD1 | 14 | TRBV29-1
CASSDQKRTYEQYF | TGTGCCAGCAGCGATCAGAAGCGAACCTACGAGCAGTACTTC | . | TRBJ2-7 | . | 14 | TRBV7-6
CASSHHRGQESQPQHF | TGTGCCAGCAGCCATCACAGGGGGCAGGAGAGTCAGCCCCAGCATTTT | . | TRBJ1-5 | TRBD1 | 16 | TRBV5-8
CASSVAGGDTEAFF | TGTGCCAGCAGCGTAGCTGGAGGGGACACTGAAGCTTTCTTT | . | TRBJ1-1 | . | 14 | TRBV9
CAQGRGGSYNEQFF | TGTGCCCAGGGAAGGGGGGGATCCTACAATGAGCAGTTCTTC | . | TRBJ2-1 | . | 14 | TRBV7-2
CAWSVLVGQPDGYTF | TGTGCCTGGAGTGTACTAGTAGGGCAGCCCGATGGCTACACCTTC | . | TRBJ1-2 | . | 15 | TRBV30
CSVELVHRSAFF | TGCAGCGTTGAATTAGTGCACAGATCGGCTTTCTTT | . | TRBJ1-1 | . | 12 | TRBV29-1
CASSQTGMNTEAFF | TGCGCCAGCAGCCAGACAGGGATGAACACTGAAGCTTTCTTT | . | TRBJ1-1 | TRBD1 | 14 | TRBV5-1
CASSQAPGARGGEKLFF | TGCGCCAGCAGCCAAGCCCCCGGGGCACGCGGGGGGGAAAAACTGTTTTTT | . | TRBJ1-4 | . | 17 | TRBV4-3
CACHRGVKTEAFF | TGTGCCTGCCACAGGGGGGTTAAGACTGAAGCTTTCTTT | . | TRBJ1-1 | TRBD1 | 13 | TRBV30
CASSQDPLRQDYGYTF | TGTGCCAGCAGCCAAGACCCCCTACGACAGGACTATGGCTACACCTTC | . | TRBJ1-2 | . | 16 | TRBV14
CASSLDRDTGELFF | TGCGCCAGCAGCTTGGACCGGGACACCGGGGAGCTGTTTTTT | . | TRBJ2-2 | . | 14 | TRBV5-1
CASSDRQGVFGYTF | TGTGCCAGCAGTGACCGACAGGGGGTTTTTGGCTACACCTTC | . | TRBJ1-2 | TRBD1 | 14 | TRBV6-1
CASSPQGAAYNEQFF | TGTGCCAGCTCACCTCAGGGGGCGGCCTACAATGAGCAGTTCTTC | . | TRBJ2-1 | TRBD1 | 15 | TRBV18
CASRPNPDSDQPQHF | TGTGCCAGCAGGCCGAACCCCGACAGCGATCAGCCCCAGCATTTT | . | TRBJ1-5 | . | 15 | TRBV27
CAISNPALAEYEQYF | TGTGCCATCAGTAACCCCGCTCTGGCAGAATACGAGCAGTACTTC | once | TRBJ2-7 | . | 15 | TRBV10-3
CASSAPGKVRSGANVLTF | TGTGCCAGCAGCGCCCCCGGGAAAGTAAGGAGTGGGGCCAACGTCCTGACTTTC | . | TRBJ2-6 | . | 18 | TRBV9
CASSLVRRTEAFF | TGTGCCAGCAGCTTAGTCAGGCGCACTGAAGCTTTCTTT | . | TRBJ1-1 | . | 13 | TRBV11-2
CASSHQGGDTEAFF | TGCGCCAGCAGCCATCAGGGGGGCGACACTGAAGCTTTCTTT | few | TRBJ1-1 | TRBD1 | 14 | TRBV4-1
CASSPPGLAGGQNIQYF | TGTGCCAGCAGCCCCCCCGGACTAGCGGGGGGGCAAAACATTCAGTACTTC | few | TRBJ2-4 | TRBD2 | 17 | TRBV7-2
CASKTRGNTEAFF | TGTGCCTCAAAGACCCGCGGTAACACTGAAGCTTTCTTT | . | TRBJ1-1 | . | 13 | TRBV6-6
CASSFIQPQHF | TGTGCCAGCAGCTTTATTCAGCCCCAGCATTTT | . | TRBJ1-5 | . | 11 | TRBV5-8
CASSLTGRSGYTF | TGTGCCAGCAGTTTGACAGGGCGGTCTGGCTACACCTTC | . | TRBJ1-2 | TRBD1 | 13 | TRBV27
CASSPPGQGNTGELFF | TGCGCCAGCAGTCCTCCGGGACAGGGGAACACCGGGGAGCTGTTTTTT | once | TRBJ2-2 | TRBD1 | 16 | TRBV5-1
CASRAQGQGIGYGYTF | TGTGCCAGCAGGGCACAGGGACAGGGGATTGGCTATGGCTACACCTTC | few | TRBJ1-2 | TRBD1 | 16 | TRBV25-1
CASTLGNTIYF | TGTGCCAGCACCCTCGGAAACACCATATATTTT | . | TRBJ1-3 | . | 11 | TRBV6-6
CASRGRDQLNEKLFF | TGTGCCAGCAGGGGGCGGGATCAGCTCAATGAAAAACTGTTTTTT | few | TRBJ1-4 | . | 15 | TRBV7-9
CASSFGLTAGGPRTDTQYF | TGCGCCAGCAGCTTTGGATTGACGGCGGGAGGGCCTAGGACAGATACGCAGTATTTT | few | TRBJ2-3 | TRBD2 | 19 | TRBV5-1
CASSYAGTSAGELFF | TGTGCCAGCAGCTACGCCGGGACTAGCGCCGGGGAGCTGTTTTTT | . | TRBJ2-2 | TRBD2 | 15 | TRBV7-2
CASSLGQRGARLHF | TGTGCCAGCAGCTTAGGCCAGCGGGGGGCGCGGCTGCATTTT | . | TRBJ2-3 | TRBD2 | 14 | TRBV13
CASSSTRGSGANGLTF | TGTGCCAGCAGTAGCACAAGGGGTTCTGGGGCCAACGGCCTGACTTTC | once | TRBJ2-6 | . | 16 | TRBV28
CASSETGLPYEQYF | TGCGCCAGCAGTGAGACGGGGTTGCCCTACGAGCAGTACTTC | . | TRBJ2-7 | . | 14 | TRBV10-1
CAWSSTGFSGYTF | TGTGCCTGGAGTTCAACAGGGTTTTCTGGCTACACCTTC | few | TRBJ1-2 | . | 13 | TRBV30
CASSLTNRGLNTEAFF | TGTGCCAGCAGCTTGACCAACAGGGGCCTGAACACTGAAGCTTTCTTT | . | TRBJ1-1 | TRBD1 | 16 | TRBV5-6
CASSPGQGGTTEAFF | TGTGCCAGCAGCCCTGGACAGGGAGGGACCACTGAAGCTTTCTTT | . | TRBJ1-1 | TRBD1 | 15 | TRBV7-9
CASSRRQGNEKLFF | TGTGCCAGCAGTCGCAGACAGGGGAATGAAAAACTGTTTTTT | . | TRBJ1-4 | TRBD1 | 14 | TRBV7-2
CAWSVLPRSGYFNEQFF | TGTGCCTGGAGTGTCCTCCCACGTAGCGGGTATTTTAATGAGCAGTTCTTC | . | TRBJ2-1 | TRBD2 | 17 | TRBV30